One sample yielded the 27 T cell receptor beta chains listed below, sequenced in a study of cytotoxic CD8 clonotypes in ibrutinib-treated CLL. TCRdb's copy holds only in-frame clones and misses some; the assay was immunoSEQ multiplex PCR. The table has approximately 45,000 clones, approximately 65% seen once. Material: PBMCs, obtained after 24 months of ibrutinib treatment. These receptors all stem from a human donor with chronic lymphocytic leukemia.

The chain has TRBV18 and TRBJ1-2, with 7 bases aligning to TRBD1. J lost 6 bases, V lost 5 bases, and 12 bases had no gene match. The CDR3 has 15 amino acids. CDR1 and CDR2 from the germline V gene are KGHSH and LQKENI. CDR3 sequence: CASSSRQGSFDGYTF. The CDR3 region has the DNA TGTGCCAGCTCATCCCGACAGGGCTCCTTTGATGGCTACACCTTC. Drawing the rest from reference TRBV18 and TRBJ1-2, the complete variable domain is NAGVMQNPRHLVRRRGQEARLRCSPMKGHSHVYWYRQLPEEGLKFMVYLQKENIIDESGMPKERFSAEFPKEGPSILRIQQVVRGDSAAYFCASSSRQGSFDGYTFGSGTRLTVV.

The rearrangement links TRBV11-3 to TRBJ2-5; the D call may be TRBD1 or TRBD2 (6 bases each). Germline V gene data show CDR1 as SGHNT and CDR2 as YENEEA. The V and J ends lost 5 bases and 4 bases respectively, with 11 bases between them. The CDR3 totals 13 residues. The CDR3 loop reads CASSRGTSETQYF. The DNA of the CDR3 is TGTGCCAGCAGCCGCGGGACATCAGAGACCCAGTACTTC.

The chain recombines TRBV27 with TRBJ2-1, with TRBD2 matching 9 bases. Germline lookup yields CDR1 MNHEY and CDR2 SMNVEV (reference sequence). This CDR3 region has 15 residues. The trim removed 3 bases at V and 10 bases at J, leaving 10 bases unmatched. CDR3 nucleotide sequence: TGTGCCAGCAGTTTTTTTAGCGGGGGTATGGAGGAGCAGTTCTTC. It encodes CASSFFSGGMEEQFF.

The chain has TRBV27 and TRBJ2-7, with D perhaps matching TRBD1 (6 bases). The germline V gene has CDR1 MNHEY and CDR2 SMNVEV (reference sequence). The CDR3 runs to 15 residues. V lost 5 bases to trimming and J lost 3 bases, with 17 bases between them. CDR3 sequence: CASSPDDTGLYEQYF. CDR3 in DNA: TGTGCCAGCAGTCCCGATGATACAGGGCTCTACGAGCAGTACTTC.

The chain joins TRBV6-1 to TRBJ2-6; 10 bases are a match to TRBD1. Germline V lookup: CDR1 MNHNS, CDR2 SASEGT. V lost 1 base and J lost 0; bases outside the gene matches: 0. The CDR3 extends over 17 amino acids. This CDR3 is CASSEGTGGSGANVLTF. The CDR3 nucleotides read TGTGCCAGCAGTGAAGGGACAGGGGGCTCTGGGGCCAACGTCCTGACTTTC.

This sequence joins TRBV7-6 and TRBJ2-2; TRBD1 might be the D (5 bases). Looked up from germline, CDR1 is SGHVS and CDR2 is FNYEAQ. The CDR3 spans 15 residues. Trimming took off 5 bases at V and 4 bases at J, with 14 bases between the two ends. CDR3 loop: CASSPTRVPTGELFF. The CDR3 DNA is TGTGCCAGCAGCCCCACCAGGGTCCCCACCGGGGAGCTGTTTTTT.

The V and J genes are TRBV5-1 and TRBJ1-2; a weak D match, TRBD1 (5 bases). CDR3 length equals 14 residues. Looked up from germline, CDR1 is SGHRS and CDR2 is YFSETQ. The V end was cut by 4 bases, the J end by 5 bases, with 15 bases between. The CDR3 sequence is CASSRDRQQYGYTF. CDR3 bases: TGCGCCAGCAGCCGAGACCGACAGCAATATGGCTACACCTTC.

For the CDR3, the DNA is TGTGCCAGCTCGCTGGGGAGCCGCCGGAACGAGCAGTACTTC. Translation gives CASSLGSRRNEQYF. The chain combines TRBV18 with TRBJ2-7, with a possible D match to TRBD2 (5 bases). The CDR3 sequence is 14 residues long. Trimming shortened V by 6 bases and J by 5 bases, and 17 bases separated the two germline ends. From germline, CDR1 is KGHSH and CDR2 LQKENI.

This sequence joins TRBV28 and TRBJ1-2, with 7 positions matching TRBD1. J was trimmed by 4 bases and V by 5 bases; bases with no gene match: 7. Germline-derived CDR1 and CDR2 are MDHEN and SYDVKM. CDR3 length equals 14 residues. The CDR3 coding sequence is TGTGCCAGCAGTGTTTCCCAGGGGGTCTATGGCTACACCTTC. Protein sequence: CASSVSQGVYGYTF.

The chain combines TRBV5-1 with TRBJ1-1; D is unresolved. The germline V gene encodes CDR1 SGHRS and CDR2 YFSETQ. The V end lost 1 base, the J end lost 5 bases, and 12 bases lay between the germline ends. The CDR3 loop spans 14 amino acids. CDR3 in DNA: TGCGCCAGCAGCTTGAGTCCCGGGGTGACTGAAGCTTTCTTT. Its protein is CASSLSPGVTEAFF.

V and J are TRBV9 and TRBJ1-2; 7 bases are a match to TRBD1. Losses at the gene ends were 2 bases for V and 4 bases for J; bases not matched to a gene: 17. Germline CDR1 is SGDLS and CDR2 is YYNGEE. This CDR3 is 18 amino acids long. DNA of the CDR3: TGTGCCAGCAGCGTCGCAGCACAGGGGATGGGAGGCCGCTATGGCTACACCTTC. Translating it yields CASSVAAQGMGGRYGYTF.

The genes are TRBV30 and TRBJ2-1, with D maybe TRBD2 (6 bases). CDR1 is GTSNPN and CDR2 is SVGIG in the germline V gene (reference sequence). Trimming took off 2 bases at V and 8 bases at J, with 13 bases between the two ends. CDR3 length: 13 amino acids. The CDR3 nucleotides read TGTGCCTGGAGTACCCGACTAGATTATGAGCAGTTCTTC. The encoded protein is CAWSTRLDYEQFF.

The rearrangement joins TRBV4-1 to TRBJ2-7, with TRBD2 as a possible D gene (9 bases). Trimming pared 4 bases from V and 3 bases from J, leaving 19 bases between. This CDR3 region has 16 residues. The germline V gene has CDR1 MGHRA and CDR2 YSYEKL. In DNA, the CDR3 is TGCGCCAGCAGCCCCCAGGGGGCTAGCGGGGTCTACGAGCAGTACTTC. Encoded protein: CASSPQGASGVYEQYF.

This sequence joins TRBV7-9 and TRBJ2-5; perhaps TRBD2 as D (6 bases). Deletions cut 5 bases from V and 3 bases from J, with 16 bases between. The CDR3 loop spans 15 amino acids. The germline CDR1 and CDR2 sequences are SEHNR and FQNEAQ (reference sequence). The CDR3 spells CASSRPSLAKETQYF. The CDR3 bases are TGTGCCAGCAGCCGCCCGTCCCTAGCGAAAGAGACCCAGTACTTC.

The table lists this clone with many counts. The chain joins TRBV11-2 to TRBJ1-2; D unclear. CDR1 is SGHAT, CDR2 FQNNGV, per germline. The length of the CDR3 is 16 residues. V lost 4 bases and J 0 bases, leaving 15 bases between the germline ends. Written as DNA, the CDR3 is TGTGCCAGCAGCTCCTGGCAGGTTCTTGCTAACTATGGCTACACCTTC. This gives the protein CASSSWQVLANYGYTF.

The chain is built from TRBV7-8 and TRBJ2-5; 8 bases fit TRBD2. Trimming at V came to 5 bases and at J to 1 base, leaving 12 bases not matched to a gene. The germline V gene has CDR1 SGHVS and CDR2 FQNEAQ. This CDR3 spans 17 amino acids. The CDR3 DNA reads as TGTGCCAGCAGCCCAATACTAGCGGAGGTACTCCAAGAGACCCAGTACTTC. Translated, it gives CASSPILAEVLQETQYF.

The chain combines TRBV4-1 with TRBJ2-3, with TRBD2 as a possible D gene (6 bases). This CDR3 comprises 16 residues. V was cut by 1 base and J by 0 bases, with 11 bases left in between. Germline assignment: CDR1 MGHRA and CDR2 YSYEKL. The CDR3 here is CASSQGTTTSTDTQYF. CDR3 bases: TGCGCCAGCAGCCAAGGGACTACTACTAGCACAGATACGCAGTATTTT.

This clone was seen a few times. The rearrangement joins TRBV5-5 to TRBJ1-3; D might be TRBD1 (6 bases). The germline V gene has CDR1 SGHKS and CDR2 YYEKEE (reference sequence). The CDR3 runs to 14 residues. Trimming left V 4 bases short and J 3 bases short, with 11 bases between. The CDR3 is CASSLTGLGNTIYF. The CDR3 DNA follows: TGTGCCAGCAGCCTGACAGGACTTGGAAACACCATATATTTT.

J is TRBJ1-5 and V is TRBV6-5; D uncertain. Germline V lookup: CDR1 MNHEY, CDR2 SVGAGI. Trimming pared 5 bases from V and 9 bases from J, leaving 14 bases between. The CDR3 totals 13 residues. The CDR3 DNA is TGTGCCAGCAGTCCTGACCGCACTGGGCCCCAGCATTTT. Residues: CASSPDRTGPQHF.

This clone was counted only a few times. The chain is built from TRBV5-1 and TRBJ2-7, with 7 bases fitting TRBD1. This CDR3 comprises 14 residues. After removal of 4 bases from V and 2 bases from J, the junction contained 6 bases not matched to a gene. Germline lookup yields CDR1 SGHRS and CDR2 YFSETQ. The chain's CDR3 is CASSHRDSPYEQYF. CDR3 in DNA: TGCGCCAGCAGCCACCGGGACAGCCCCTACGAGCAGTACTTC.

This clone was found a few times. The chain employs TRBV27 and TRBJ1-2; D may be TRBD1 (5 bases). Germline loops: CDR1 MNHEY, CDR2 SMNVEV (reference sequence). The CDR3 has 18 residues. The ends were cut back, 2 bases at V and 4 bases at J, with 23 bases in the middle. The CDR3 DNA follows: TGTGCCAGCAGTTTAATCGGCGTTTCGGGGAGGGGCCTCTATGGCTACACCTTC. Translating it yields CASSLIGVSGRGLYGYTF.

A note on this clone: Relative to the germline gene, one junction end is altered; a read error may explain this. The CDR3 reads CASSPSPASRTGELFF. In DNA, the CDR3 is TGTGCTAGCAGCCCAAGTCCGGCCTCCCGCACCGGGGAGCTGTTTTTT. The genes are TRBV7-7 and TRBJ2-2; D remains ambiguous. The CDR3 is made up of 16 amino acids. Germline CDR1 and CDR2: SSHAT and FNYEAQ (reference sequence). Combining the CDR3 with reference TRBV7-7 and TRBJ2-2 gives the whole variable domain GAGVSQSPRYKVTKRGQDVTLRCDPISSHATLYWYQQALGQGPEFLTYFNYEAQPDKSGLPSDRFSAERPEGSISTLTIQRTEQRDSAMYRCASSPSPASRTGELFFGEGSRLTVL.

This clone was recorded a few times. This rearrangement joins TRBV2 to TRBJ2-7; D is unclear. The CDR3 contains 11 residues. Trimming removed 4 bases at V and 3 bases at J, with 4 bases between. Germline V CDR1 and CDR2: SNHLY, FYNNEI. The CDR3 here is CASSGYYEQYF. The CDR3 bases are TGTGCCAGCAGTGGGTACTACGAGCAGTACTTC.

A single count supports this clone. The chain uses TRBV27 and TRBJ2-7, with no clear D. V was pared by 2 bases and J by 4 bases, with 15 bases between. CDR3 length: 15 amino acids. Germline V gene lookup returns CDR1 MNHEY and CDR2 SMNVEV (reference sequence). The CDR3 region has the DNA TGTGCCAGCAGTTTAGGCGCGGCCGGATTTTACGAGCAGTACTTC. Its translation is CASSLGAAGFYEQYF.

This chain connects TRBV5-1 to TRBJ1-4; D remains ambiguous. V was shortened by 0 bases and J by 5 bases, with 8 bases between the two germline ends. This CDR3 contains 14 residues. Germline values: CDR1 SGHRS, CDR2 YFSETQ. The DNA for the CDR3 is TGCGCCAGCAGCTTGGAAGGCTACAATGAAAAACTGTTTTTT. Amino acid sequence: CASSLEGYNEKLFF.

This clone was picked up one time. J is TRBJ2-7 and V is TRBV6-5; D is ambiguous. The CDR3 loop spans 14 amino acids. Germline lookup yields CDR1 MNHEY and CDR2 SVGAGI. Trimming left V 0 bases short and J 2 bases short, with 8 bases between. CDR3 loop: CASSYSQRTYEQYF. For the CDR3, the DNA is TGTGCCAGCAGTTACTCGCAACGAACCTACGAGCAGTACTTC.

The V and J genes are TRBV27 and TRBJ1-6; TRBD1 aligns across 7 bases. The trim removed 5 bases at V and 10 bases at J, leaving 11 bases unmatched. This CDR3 contains 15 residues. The germline V gene encodes CDR1 MNHEY and CDR2 SMNVEV (reference sequence). The CDR3 loop is CASSTSTGLRSPLHF. In nucleotides, the CDR3 is TGTGCCAGCAGTACCTCGACAGGGTTGCGGTCACCCCTCCACTTT.